The sequence of this T cell receptor beta chain was determined in a study of response to subunit inactivated influenza vaccine. TCRdb used MiXCR to reprocess the RT-PCR reads, holding one entry per CDR3 protein. The sample lists 650,000 to 800,000 distinct CDR3 sequences, roughly 14% seen once, with approximately 7% in the top ten. The sequence was collected from a man aged 50-60 years who received an inactivated influenza vaccine. Sequences were derived from PBMCs from blood, sampled less than 15 days before vaccination.

The CDR3 DNA is TGCGCCAGCAGCCAAGGAGGAGGGGGAGTTGGGGGTACGCAGTATTTT. It specifies CASSQGGGGVGGTQYF. The genes are TRBV4-3 and TRBJ2-3; D may correspond to TRBD1 or TRBD2 (6 bases each). The ends were cut back, 1 base at V and 8 bases at J, with 19 bases in the middle. Looked up from germline, CDR1 is LGHNA and CDR2 is YSLEER. This CDR3 contains 16 residues.